A selection of T cell receptor beta chains follows, all from one sample in a study of cytomegalovirus exposure and HLA in healthy donors. TCRdb keeps only in-frame clones here, not all; method: immunoSEQ multiplex PCR. The table lists 120,000 to 150,000 clones, around 77% of them singletons, with less than 8% in the top ten. The sample consisted of PBMCs. Receptors originate from a middle-aged woman in good health and CMV-seropositive. The CDR3 runs from the conserved cysteine through the conserved F or W. A D gene is named only where the DNA matches it firmly. Some rows have no size entry. The others give once, few or many, or a class for an expanded clone.

D gene	clone size	V gene	J gene	CDR3 DNA	CDR3 protein
TRBD2	NA	TRBV6-5	TRBJ2-1	TGTGCCAGCAGTCCCGGACTAGCGGGGGTGACTGAGCAGTTCTTC	CASSPGLAGVTEQFF
TRBD2	once	TRBV6-5	TRBJ2-3	TGTGCCAGCAGTTACAGCGGGGGGCCCACAGATACGCAGTATTTT	CASSYSGGPTDTQYF
NA	NA	TRBV28	TRBJ1-5	TGTGCCAGCAGTTTCCTCGGGCGGGACAATCAGCCCCAGCATTTT	CASSFLGRDNQPQHF
NA	once	TRBV11-2	TRBJ2-1	TGTGCCAGCAGCTTGGGGGACTGGGTAAGGGATGAGCAGTTCTTC	CASSLGDWVRDEQFF
NA	NA	TRBV5-1	TRBJ1-5	TGCGCCAGCAGCTTGGAGCCTAGCAATCAGCCCCAGCATTTT	CASSLEPSNQPQHF
TRBD1	NA	TRBV29-1	TRBJ1-4	TGCAGCGTTGAAGGGGGACAGAAAGCAACTAATGAAAAACTGTTTTTT	CSVEGGQKATNEKLFF
NA	NA	TRBV6-5	TRBJ2-4	TGTGCCAGCAGCAAAACGTGGGCAGGGGTGGACATTCAGTACTTC	CASSKTWAGVDIQYF
NA	NA	TRBV14	TRBJ1-6	TGTGCCAGCAGCCCCCCCGGGACCTATAATTCACCCCTCCACTTT	CASSPPGTYNSPLHF
NA	NA	TRBV7-6	TRBJ1-1	TGTGCCAGCAGCTTAACAGGGAACACTGAAGCTTTCTTT	CASSLTGNTEAFF
TRBD2	NA	TRBV28	TRBJ2-1	TGTGCCAGCGGAATACTAGCGGGGGGGCCGATGGGCGAGCAGTTCTTC	CASGILAGGPMGEQFF
TRBD2	NA	TRBV10-2	TRBJ2-7	TGCGCCAGCAGTGAGGAAATAGCGGGGACCTACGAGCAGTACTTC	CASSEEIAGTYEQYF
NA	NA	TRBV2	TRBJ1-1	TGTGCCAGCAGTGAAGGGGCAGGGACTGAAGCTTTCTTT	CASSEGAGTEAFF
TRBD1	NA	TRBV6-5	TRBJ1-5	TGTGCCAGCAGCCAGACAGGGGGAGGACAGCCCCAGCATTTT	CASSQTGGGQPQHF
TRBD1	NA	TRBV30	TRBJ1-4	TGTGCCTCGGGACAGGGGATAGGTGAAAAACTGTTTTTT	CASGQGIGEKLFF
NA	NA	TRBV10-1	TRBJ1-1	TGCGCCAGCAGTGAGTCGAGGGCAGTTACGGTGGAGACTGAAGCTTTCTTT	CASSESRAVTVETEAFF
TRBD2	NA	TRBV5-6	TRBJ2-1	TGTGCCAGCATCCGCGGCTCACTAGCGGCCTCCTACAATGAGCAGTTCTTC	CASIRGSLAASYNEQFF
NA	NA	TRBV18	TRBJ2-1	TGTGCCAGCTCACTACCAGTTGGCGAGCAGTTCTTC	CASSLPVGEQFF